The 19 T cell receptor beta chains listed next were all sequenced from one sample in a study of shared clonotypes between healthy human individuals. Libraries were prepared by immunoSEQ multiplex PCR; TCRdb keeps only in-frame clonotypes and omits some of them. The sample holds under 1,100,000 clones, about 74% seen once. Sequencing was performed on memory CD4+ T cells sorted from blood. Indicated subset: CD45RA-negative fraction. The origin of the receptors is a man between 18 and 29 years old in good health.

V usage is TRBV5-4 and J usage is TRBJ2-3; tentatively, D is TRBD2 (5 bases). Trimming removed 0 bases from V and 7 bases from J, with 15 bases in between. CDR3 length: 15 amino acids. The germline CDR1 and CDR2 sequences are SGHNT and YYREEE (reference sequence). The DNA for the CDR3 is TGTGCCAGCAGCTTGGCTGGACTGACCGGTAATACGCAGTATTTT. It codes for CASSLAGLTGNTQYF.

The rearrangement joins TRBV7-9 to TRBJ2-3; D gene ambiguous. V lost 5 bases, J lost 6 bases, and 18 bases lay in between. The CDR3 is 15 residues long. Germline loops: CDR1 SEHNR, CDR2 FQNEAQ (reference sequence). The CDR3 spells CASSPGSLRVDTQYF. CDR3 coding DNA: TGTGCCAGCAGCCCCGGTAGCCTTAGAGTGGATACGCAGTATTTT.

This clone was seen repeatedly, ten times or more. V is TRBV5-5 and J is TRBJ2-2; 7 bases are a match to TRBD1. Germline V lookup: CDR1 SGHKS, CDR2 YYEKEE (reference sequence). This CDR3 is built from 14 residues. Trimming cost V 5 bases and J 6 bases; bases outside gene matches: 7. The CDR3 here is CASSLQGTAGELFF. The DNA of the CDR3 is TGTGCCAGCAGTTTACAGGGGACGGCCGGGGAGCTGTTTTTT.

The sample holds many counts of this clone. This chain's CDR3 is CASRRGTKGEQYF. The CDR3 DNA sequence: TGCGCCAGCAGGCGGGGAACTAAGGGCGAGCAGTACTTC. The chain employs TRBV5-1 and TRBJ2-7; TRBD2 might be the D (6 bases). The germline gives CDR1 SGHRS, CDR2 YFSETQ. Trimming pared 5 bases from V and 6 bases from J, leaving 15 bases between. The CDR3 loop spans 13 amino acids.

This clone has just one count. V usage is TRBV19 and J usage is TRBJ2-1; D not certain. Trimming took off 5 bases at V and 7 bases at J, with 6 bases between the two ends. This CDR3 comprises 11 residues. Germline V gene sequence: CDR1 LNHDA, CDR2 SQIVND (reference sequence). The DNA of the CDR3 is TGTGCCAGTAGTCAGGAGAATGAGCAGTTCTTC. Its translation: CASSQENEQFF.

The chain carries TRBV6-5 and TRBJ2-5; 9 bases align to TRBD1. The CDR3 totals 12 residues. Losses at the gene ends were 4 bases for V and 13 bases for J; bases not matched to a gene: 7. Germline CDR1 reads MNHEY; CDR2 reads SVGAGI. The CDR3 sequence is CASSSRQGGMYF. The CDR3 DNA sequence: TGTGCCAGCAGTTCCCGACAGGGGGGGATGTACTTC.

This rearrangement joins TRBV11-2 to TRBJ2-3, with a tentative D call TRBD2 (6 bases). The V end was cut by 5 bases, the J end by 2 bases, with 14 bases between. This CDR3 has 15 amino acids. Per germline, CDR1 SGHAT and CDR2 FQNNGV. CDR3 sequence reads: CASSKTSRTTDTQYF. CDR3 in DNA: TGTGCCAGCAGCAAAACTAGCAGGACCACAGATACGCAGTATTTT.

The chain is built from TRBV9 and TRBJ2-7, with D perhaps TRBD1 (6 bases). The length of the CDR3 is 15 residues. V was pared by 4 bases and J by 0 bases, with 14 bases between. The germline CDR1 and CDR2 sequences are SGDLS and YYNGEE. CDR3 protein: CASSTRDTSSYEQYF. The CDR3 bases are TGTGCCAGCAGCACTCGGGACACCAGCTCCTACGAGCAGTACTTC. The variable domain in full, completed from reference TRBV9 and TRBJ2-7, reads DSGVTQTPKHLITATGQRVTLRCSPRSGDLSVYWYQQSLDQGLQFLIQYYNGEERAKGNILERFSAQQFPDLHSELNLSSLELGDSALYFCASSTRDTSSYEQYFGPGTRLTVT.

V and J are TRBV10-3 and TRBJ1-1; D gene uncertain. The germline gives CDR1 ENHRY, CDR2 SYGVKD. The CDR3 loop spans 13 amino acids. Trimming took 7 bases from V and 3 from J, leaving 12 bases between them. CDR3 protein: CAINPGRDTEAFF. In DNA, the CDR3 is TGTGCCATCAATCCGGGTAGGGACACTGAAGCTTTCTTT.

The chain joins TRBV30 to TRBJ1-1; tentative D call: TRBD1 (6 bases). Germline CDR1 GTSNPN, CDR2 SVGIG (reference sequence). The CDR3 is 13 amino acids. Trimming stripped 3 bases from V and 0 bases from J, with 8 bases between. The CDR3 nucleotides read TGTGCCTGGAGAGGACAGCTGAACACTGAAGCTTTCTTT. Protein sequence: CAWRGQLNTEAFF.

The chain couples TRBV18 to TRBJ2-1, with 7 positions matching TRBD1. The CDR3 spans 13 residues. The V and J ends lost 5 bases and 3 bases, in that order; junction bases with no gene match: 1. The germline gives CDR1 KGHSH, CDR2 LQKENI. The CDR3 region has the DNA TGTGCCAGCTCAAGGGACAGCTACAATGAGCAGTTCTTC. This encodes CASSRDSYNEQFF.

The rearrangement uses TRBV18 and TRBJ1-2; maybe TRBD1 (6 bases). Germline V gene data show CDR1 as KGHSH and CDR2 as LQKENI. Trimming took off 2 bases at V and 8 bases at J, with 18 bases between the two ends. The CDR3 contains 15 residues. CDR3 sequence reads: CASSPSASEGVGYTF. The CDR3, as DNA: TGTGCCAGCTCACCATCGGCCTCCGAGGGGGTAGGCTACACCTTC.

In DNA form, the CDR3 reads TGTGCCAGCAGCCCGGGGTCGGGGAGCAATCAGCCCCAGCATTTT. Translated, it gives CASSPGSGSNQPQHF. This chain joins TRBV6-5 and TRBJ1-5; D not resolved. Between the trimmed V and J ends, which lost 6 bases and 1 base, there was a span of 13 bases. This CDR3 comprises 15 residues. CDR1 is MNHEY and CDR2 is SVGAGI in the germline V gene.

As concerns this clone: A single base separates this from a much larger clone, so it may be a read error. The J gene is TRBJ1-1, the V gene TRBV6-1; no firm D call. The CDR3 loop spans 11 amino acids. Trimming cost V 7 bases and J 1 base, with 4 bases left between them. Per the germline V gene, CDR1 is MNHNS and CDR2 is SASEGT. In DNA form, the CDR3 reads TGTGCCAGCAAGGAGAACACTGAAGCTTTCTTT. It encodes CASKENTEAFF.

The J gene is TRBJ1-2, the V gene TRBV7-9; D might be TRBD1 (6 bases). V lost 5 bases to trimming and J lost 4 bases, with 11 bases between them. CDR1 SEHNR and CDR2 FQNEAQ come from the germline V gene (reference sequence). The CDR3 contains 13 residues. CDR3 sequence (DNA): TGTGCCAGCAGCCTACAGGGATCCTATGGCTACACCTTC. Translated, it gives CASSLQGSYGYTF.

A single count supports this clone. CDR3 residues: CAISEWPGQGNSPLHF. As DNA, the CDR3 is TGTGCCATCAGTGAGTGGCCGGGACAGGGGAATTCACCCCTCCACTTT. The rearrangement links TRBV10-3 to TRBJ1-6, with 10 bases fitting TRBD1. J was trimmed by 7 bases and V by 1 base; bases with no gene match: 4. This CDR3 comprises 16 residues. Germline loops: CDR1 ENHRY, CDR2 SYGVKD.

In DNA form, the CDR3 reads TGTGCCATCAGAGGACTAGAAAATGCAGATACGCAGTATTTT. It codes for CAIRGLENADTQYF. The rearrangement links TRBV10-3 to TRBJ2-3; 7 bases line up with TRBD2. The CDR3 has 14 amino acids. Trimming took 6 bases from V and 4 from J; bases not matched to a gene: 7. Germline CDR1 is ENHRY and CDR2 is SYGVKD.

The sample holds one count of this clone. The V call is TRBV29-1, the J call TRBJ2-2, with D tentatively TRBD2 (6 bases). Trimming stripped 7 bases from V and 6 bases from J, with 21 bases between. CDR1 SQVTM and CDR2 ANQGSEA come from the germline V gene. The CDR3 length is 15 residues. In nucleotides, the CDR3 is TGCAGCGGCAAGATACGGGACTCTCTCGCCGGGGAGCTGTTTTTT. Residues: CSGKIRDSLAGELFF.

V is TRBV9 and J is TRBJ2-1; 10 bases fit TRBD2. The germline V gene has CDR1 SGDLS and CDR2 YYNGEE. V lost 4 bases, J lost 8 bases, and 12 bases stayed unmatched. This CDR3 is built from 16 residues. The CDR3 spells CASSPRQTSGSDEQFF. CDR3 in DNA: TGTGCCAGCAGCCCGCGGCAGACTAGCGGGTCGGATGAGCAGTTCTTC.